This TCR beta chain was observed in a study of blood T cells in healthy people across ages. Study-level findings and limits: Percentage of naive T cells showed a strong correlation with TCR beta diversity. Shifts in expanded clonotypes may have been confounded by donor CMV status, which was unknown. More naive CD4+ cells and higher diversity were found in long-lived than in aged donors.

CDR1 and CDR2 (germline): MNHEY, SMNVEV (reference sequence). The CDR3 sequence is 13 residues long. V gave up 5 bases and J gave up 7 bases, with 15 bases separating them. Each sample had at least 6.5 million PBMCs isolated. Primed by a sample-barcoded 5' primer and a J-beta primer mix, a second PCR proceeded for about 7 to 11 cycles. TCRdb re-called the 5' RACE reads with MiXCR, one entry per CDR3 protein. This sample has some 780,000 distinct CDR3 sequences, with 56% found just once. This clonotype was seen a handful of times. Its antigen is still unknown. The clonotype comes from a man aged 35 to 55 in good health. Sequencing was performed on blood. V gene TRBV27 combines with J gene TRBJ2-7, with D hard to call. CDR3 DNA: TGTGCCAGCAGTGTTTTTCGGTTGGGAGAGCAGTACTTC. This gives the protein CASSVFRLGEQYF.